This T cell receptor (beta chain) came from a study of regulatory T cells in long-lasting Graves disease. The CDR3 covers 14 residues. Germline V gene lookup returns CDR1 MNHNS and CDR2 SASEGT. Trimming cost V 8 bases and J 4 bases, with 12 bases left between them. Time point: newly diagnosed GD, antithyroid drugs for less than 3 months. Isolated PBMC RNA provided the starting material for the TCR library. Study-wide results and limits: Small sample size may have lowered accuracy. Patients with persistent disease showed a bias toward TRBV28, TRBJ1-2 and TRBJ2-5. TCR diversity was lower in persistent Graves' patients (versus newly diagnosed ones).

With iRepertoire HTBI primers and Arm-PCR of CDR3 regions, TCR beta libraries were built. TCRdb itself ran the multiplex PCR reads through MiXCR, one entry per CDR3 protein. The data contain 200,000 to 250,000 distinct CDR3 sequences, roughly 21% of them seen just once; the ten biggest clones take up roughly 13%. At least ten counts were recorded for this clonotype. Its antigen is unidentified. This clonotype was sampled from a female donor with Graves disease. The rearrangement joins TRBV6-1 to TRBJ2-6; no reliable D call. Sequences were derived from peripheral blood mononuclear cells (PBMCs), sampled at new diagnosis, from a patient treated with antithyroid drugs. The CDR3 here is CASAGRHGANVLTF. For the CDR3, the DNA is TGTGCCAGCGCCGGTAGGCACGGGGCCAACGTCCTGACTTTC.